This T cell receptor beta chain was recovered during a study of blood T cell repertoires in COVID-19. Study details: Acute and convalescent COVID-19 specimens originated in the United States, Italy and Spain.

Authors' methods: Reference gene primer amplification in the assay estimated nucleated cell counts. Data came from immunoSEQ multiplex PCR; TCRdb stores just in-frame clones and leaves some out. V and J calls and clone size are given by that table; D and trimming were obtained from the DNA. Altogether 350,000 or so clones are present, roughly 90% being singletons, with the ten largest covering roughly 1%. This clone was found once. Germline CDR1 WNHNN, CDR2 SYGVQD (reference sequence). The CDR3 is 14 amino acids. With 0 bases clipped from V and 5 bases from J, the junction kept 2 bases outside the gene matches. Assignment of participants to cohorts was predicated upon participant-reported clinical history. Donors in Cohort 3 counted as recovered after two negative PCRs, clearance, or symptom resolution.

The receptor was isolated from a woman in her 30s who had recovered from COVID-19. Sequencing input: PBMCs or T cells enriched from blood (not recorded which). The chain uses TRBV10-1 and TRBJ2-3; 7 bases fit TRBD2. The CDR3: CASSESGLVDTQYF. The CDR3 region has the DNA TGCGCCAGCAGTGAGTCAGGACTAGTAGATACGCAGTATTTT.